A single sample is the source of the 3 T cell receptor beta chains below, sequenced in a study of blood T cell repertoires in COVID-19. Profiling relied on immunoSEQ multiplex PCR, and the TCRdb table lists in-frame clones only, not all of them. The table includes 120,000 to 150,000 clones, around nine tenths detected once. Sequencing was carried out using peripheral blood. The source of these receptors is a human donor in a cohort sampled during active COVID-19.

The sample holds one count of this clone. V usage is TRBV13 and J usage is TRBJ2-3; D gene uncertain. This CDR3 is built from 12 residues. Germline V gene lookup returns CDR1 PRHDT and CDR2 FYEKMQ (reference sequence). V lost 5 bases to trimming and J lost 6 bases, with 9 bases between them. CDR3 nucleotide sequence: TGTGCCAGCAGCCCCGAGAGGGATACGCAGTATTTT. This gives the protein CASSPERDTQYF. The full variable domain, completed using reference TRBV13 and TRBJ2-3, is AAGVIQSPRHLIKEKRETATLKCYPIPRHDTVYWYQQGPGQDPQFLISFYEKMQSDKGSIPDRFSAQQFSDYHSELNMSSLELGDSALYFCASSPERDTQYFGPGTRLTVL.

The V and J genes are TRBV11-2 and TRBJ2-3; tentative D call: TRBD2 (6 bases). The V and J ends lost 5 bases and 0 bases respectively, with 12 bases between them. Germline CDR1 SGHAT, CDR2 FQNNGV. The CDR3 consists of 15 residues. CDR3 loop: CASSKWGESTDTQYF. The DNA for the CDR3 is TGTGCCAGCAGCAAATGGGGGGAAAGCACAGATACGCAGTATTTT. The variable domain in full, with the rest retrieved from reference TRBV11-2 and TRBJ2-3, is EAGVAQSPRYKIIEKRQSVAFWCNPISGHATLYWYQQILGQGPKLLIQFQNNGVVDDSQLPKDRFSAERLKGVDSTLKIQPAKLEDSAVYLCASSKWGESTDTQYFGPGTRLTVL.

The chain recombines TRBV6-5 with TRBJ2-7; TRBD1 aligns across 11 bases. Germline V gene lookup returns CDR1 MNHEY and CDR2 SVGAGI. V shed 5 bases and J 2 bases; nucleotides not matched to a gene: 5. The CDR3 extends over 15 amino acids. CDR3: CASSPQGQGAYEQYF. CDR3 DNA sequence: TGTGCCAGCAGTCCCCAGGGACAGGGGGCCTACGAGCAGTACTTC.